This T cell receptor beta chain is from a study of tumor-infiltrating lymphocytes in primary liver carcinoma (dated by TCRdb to 2015 to 2018). Regarding the research as a whole: The five patients, three men and two women aged 30 to 69 years, had hepatocellular carcinoma (four) or combined HCC and intrahepatic cholangiocarcinoma (one). The five patients had tumors staged T1-T3 N0M0, with maximum diameters ranging from roughly 4.2 to 10 cm. Roughly 3.5 to 8 million productive TCRbeta reads were obtained per sample, and no significant difference in read depth was found between tissue types. The study combined TCRbeta repertoire sequencing, expression microarrays and whole-exome sequencing across five regions of each liver tumor, with adjacent normal tissue and blood. TCRbeta repertoire sequencing covered 35 specimens from 5 patients: roughly 25 tumor regions, 5 adjacent noncancerous liver tissues and 5 peripheral blood samples. To link TCRbeta repertoire diversity to the local molecular phenotype, the 20 to 25 tumor region samples were profiled with Agilent mRNA microarrays. Repertoires from technical replicates were highly reproducible, with mean shared-clone rates about 0.91 and correlation coefficients above 0.98. Overall study results and their limits: Just about 8-24% of top clones turned up in all five regions of a tumor, which suggests spatial heterogeneity among tumor-infiltrating T cells. The top 250 clones accounted for a significantly greater share of the repertoire in tumors than in blood (p = 0.039). Only four or five patients were included in the study, and the authors note that the findings should be validated in a larger study. Pairs of tumor regions showed greater repertoire overlap (mean roughly 36%) than tumor-adjacent pairs (17%) or tumor-blood pairs (roughly 15%), which is consistent with antigen-driven expansion. Because sequencing covered only the TCR beta chain and unpaired alpha chains were not captured, true repertoire diversity is likely underestimated. Bulk unsorted samples precluded comparing CD4+ and CD8+ T cell repertoires.

TCRbeta-specific cDNA was reverse-transcribed from about 520 ng total RNA using a constant-region primer and ProtoScript II reverse transcriptase. TCRbeta libraries were built with three nested multiplex PCR rounds, a slightly modified ARM-PCR procedure. The first two PCR rounds used multiplex TRBV1-TRBV30 forward primers with a Cbeta reverse primer, each for approximately 11 cycles. Sample barcodes and Illumina adapters were added in a final 25-cycle PCR using Deep VentR polymerase. Amplicons of 200-500 bp were gel-purified with a QIAquick gel extraction kit before sequencing. The TCRbeta amplicons were sequenced with 250-bp paired-end reads on an Illumina HiSeq 2500. The published analysis was carried out like this. Quality trimming of reads was performed with Trimmomatic v0.33, and paired reads were merged with FLASH v1.2.11 so that full CDR3 sequences could be recovered. V, D and J germline segments were assigned to the rearranged TCRbeta sequences using MiGEC v1.2.1b. VDJtools v1.0.0 computed clonotype statistics and Shannon-Wiener diversity indices. Except for diversity analysis, only the 250 most abundant clonotypes of each sample were used in subsequent analyses to reduce sampling bias. TCRdb redid the processing of the public reads, applying fastp at Q25 and MiXCR, and retained in-frame beta chains. Each CDR3 protein appears once, grouped with its most common genes and DNA. TCRdb's processing, not the authors', yielded these V and J calls. The sample records 55,000 or so distinct CDR3 sequences, around 64% of which are singletons. The ten biggest clones cover roughly three fifths of the sample.

The germline V gene (reference sequence) specifies MNHNY as CDR1 and SVGAGI as CDR2. V has 5 bases trimmed and J has 9 bases trimmed; junction bases matching no gene number 3. From the cysteine through the phenylalanine, the CDR3 covers 12 amino acids. The only DNA kept is the CDR3, 36 bases in frame from the first base. As for this clonotype: Its antigen specificity is not known. One base away there is no much larger clone; base qualities are not given.

Without any cell sorting, total RNA and DNA were extracted together from about 19-30 mg of bulk tissue using the AllPrep DNA/RNA mini kit. About 5 patients with histopathologically diagnosed primary liver carcinoma underwent surgical resection in China between late 2015 and March 2016. At the time of sampling, the patients had chronic HBV infection and had not received any treatment. Each tumor was sampled at five spatially separated regions: the tumor centre plus the superior, inferior, left-lateral and right-lateral poles. Histological examination found more than 80% viable tumor cells in every tumor sample. Each fresh piece of tumor and adjacent tissue was cut in two, with one half stored in RNAlater at -80 degrees C and the other half sent for histology.

Input material: liver tumor tissue from sampling region 2. This sample's cell subset or site label indicates: tumor region T2, inferior pole. The rearrangement joined TRBV6-6 to TRBJ2-2; 7 of the junction bases match TRBD1. This receptor was identified in a man aged 40-55 years with primary liver carcinoma and hepatitis B virus infection. For the CDR3, the sequence is CASSQGVWELFF. In nucleotide form, the sequence is TGTGCCAGCAGTCAGGGGGTCTGGGAGCTGTTTTTT.